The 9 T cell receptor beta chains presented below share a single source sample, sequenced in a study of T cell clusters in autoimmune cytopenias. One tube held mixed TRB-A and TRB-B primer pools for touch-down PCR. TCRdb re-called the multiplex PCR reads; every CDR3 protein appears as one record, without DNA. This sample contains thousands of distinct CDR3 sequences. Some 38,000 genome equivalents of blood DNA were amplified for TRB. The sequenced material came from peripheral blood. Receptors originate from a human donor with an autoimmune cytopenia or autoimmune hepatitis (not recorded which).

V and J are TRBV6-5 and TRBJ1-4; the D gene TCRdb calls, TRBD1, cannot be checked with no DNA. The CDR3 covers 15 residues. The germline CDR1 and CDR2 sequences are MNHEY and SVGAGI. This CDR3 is CASSEDWGSYEKLFF.

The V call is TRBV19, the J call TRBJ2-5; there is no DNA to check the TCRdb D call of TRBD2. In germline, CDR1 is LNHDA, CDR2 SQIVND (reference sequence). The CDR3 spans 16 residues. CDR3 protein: CASSFMTSGGSETQYF.

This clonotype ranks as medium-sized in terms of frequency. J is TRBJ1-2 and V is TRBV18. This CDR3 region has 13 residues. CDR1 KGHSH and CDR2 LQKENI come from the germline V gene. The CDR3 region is CASSPQGAGGYTF.

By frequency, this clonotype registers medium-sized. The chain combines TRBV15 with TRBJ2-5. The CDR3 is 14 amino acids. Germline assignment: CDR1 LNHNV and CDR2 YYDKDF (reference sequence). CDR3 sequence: CATSTTGGIETQYF. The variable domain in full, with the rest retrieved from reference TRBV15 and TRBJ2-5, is DAMVIQNPRYQVTQFGKPVTLSCSQTLNHNVMYWYQQKSSQAPKLLFHYYDKDFNNEADTPDNFQSRRPNTSFCFLDIRSPGLGDTAMYLCATSTTGGIETQYFGPGTRLLVL.

Here the CDR3 reads CASTPASRNSPLHF. This rearrangement joins TRBV19 to TRBJ1-6. Germline loops: CDR1 LNHDA, CDR2 SQIVND (reference sequence). The CDR3 length is 14 residues.

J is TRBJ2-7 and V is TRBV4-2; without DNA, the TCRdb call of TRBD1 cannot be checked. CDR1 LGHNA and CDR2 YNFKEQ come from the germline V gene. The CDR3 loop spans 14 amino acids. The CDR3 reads CASSQNRFLYEQYF.

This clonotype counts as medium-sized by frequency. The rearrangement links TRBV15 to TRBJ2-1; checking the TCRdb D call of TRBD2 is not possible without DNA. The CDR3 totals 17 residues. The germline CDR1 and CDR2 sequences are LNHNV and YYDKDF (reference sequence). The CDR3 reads CATSRISGSAVYNEQFF.

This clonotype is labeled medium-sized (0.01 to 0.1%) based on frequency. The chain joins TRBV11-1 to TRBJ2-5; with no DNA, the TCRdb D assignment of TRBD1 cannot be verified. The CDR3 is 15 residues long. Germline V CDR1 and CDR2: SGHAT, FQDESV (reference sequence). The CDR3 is CASSWPPGPSETQYF.

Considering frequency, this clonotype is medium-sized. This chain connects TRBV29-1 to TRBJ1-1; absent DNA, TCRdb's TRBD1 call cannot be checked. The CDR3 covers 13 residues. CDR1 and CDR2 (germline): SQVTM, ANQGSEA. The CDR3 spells CSVRQGMNTEAFF.